This T cell receptor beta chain was found in a study of molecular identifiers for immune sequencing clone quantification. Naive CD8 T cells were sorted, and the gate applied was CD8+CD4-CCR7+CD45RA+. Using its own MiXCR run on the PCR reads, TCRdb lists one record per CDR3 protein. The sample shows over 85,000 distinct CDR3 sequences, around 30% of them seen only once. This CDR3 has 16 residues. Trimming pared 0 bases from V and 0 bases from J, leaving 13 bases between. Germline loops: CDR1 SQVTM, CDR2 ANQGSEA. This clonotype was picked up a small number of times. The rearrangement links TRBV29-1 to TRBJ2-3, with D perhaps matching TRBD2 (6 bases). The clonotype was recovered from a human donor in good health. Some libraries in this study had Jurkat cell RNA spiked in. Sequenced: naive CD8+ T cells from blood, with Jurkat cell RNA spiked in. The subset: FACS-sorted CD8+CD4-CCR7+CD45RA+ naive T cells. The CDR3 nucleotides are TGCAGCGTTGAAGACCCTAGCGCCTATAGCACAGATACGCAGTATTTT. This codes for CSVEDPSAYSTDTQYF.